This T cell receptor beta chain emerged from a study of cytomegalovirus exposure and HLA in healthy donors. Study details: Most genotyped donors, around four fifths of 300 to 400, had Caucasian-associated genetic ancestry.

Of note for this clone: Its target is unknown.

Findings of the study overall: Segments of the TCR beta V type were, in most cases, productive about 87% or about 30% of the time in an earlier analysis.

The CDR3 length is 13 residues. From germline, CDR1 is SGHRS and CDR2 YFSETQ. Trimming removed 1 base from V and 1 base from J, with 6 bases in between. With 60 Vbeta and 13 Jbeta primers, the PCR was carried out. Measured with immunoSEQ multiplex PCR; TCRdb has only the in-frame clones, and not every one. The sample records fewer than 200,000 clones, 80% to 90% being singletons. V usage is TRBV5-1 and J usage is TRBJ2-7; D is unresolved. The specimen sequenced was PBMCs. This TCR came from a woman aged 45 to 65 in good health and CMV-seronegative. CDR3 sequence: CASSLTSSYEQYF. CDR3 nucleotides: TGCGCCAGCAGCTTGACAAGTTCCTACGAGCAGTACTTC.